A selection of T cell receptor beta chains follows, all from one sample in a study of cytomegalovirus exposure and HLA in healthy donors. Measured with immunoSEQ multiplex PCR; TCRdb has only the in-frame clones, and not every one. Seen here are about 150,000 clones, 73% observed once, and the top ten hold about 5%. The source material was PBMCs. These receptor sequences come from a woman between 18 and 29 years old in good health and CMV-seropositive. Each CDR3 is given without its conserved first and last residue.

v_call,cdr3_aa
TRBV7-2,ASSFARMNTGELF
TRBV30,AWSVGLAGVQETQY
TRBV15,ATSTPLSGGSEETQY
TRBV6-6,ASNTRGLEETQY
TRBV4-3,ASSQHRGNEQF
TRBV5-6,ASRGRDRDPNYGYT
TRBV5-6,ASSLGRGRDEAF
TRBV5-6,ASSPPGYYGYT
TRBV5-1,ASSLGGRQETQY
TRBV27,ASSLGQGSNEQF
TRBV7-2,ASSRAGSSYNEQF
TRBV29-1,SVNLGGHGEQY
TRBV7-9,ASSLTDSGNTIY
TRBV6-5,ASTEGGVPYEQY
TRBV9,ASSAGRGENQPQH
TRBV7-9,ASSLGTGGQSGNYGYT
TRBV27,ASSLGSRTGIYGYT
TRBV27,ASSSSGGQPQH
TRBV9,ASSTKPQH
TRBV7-6,ASSLGTGYEQY
TRBV18,ASSPPGRAQH
TRBV7-6,ASSRRGSGELF
TRBV2,ASSGVNTDTQY
TRBV28,ASSLSADTNTYGYT
TRBV28,ASSLTGRSYNEQF
TRBV19,ASSWEGGDTEAF
TRBV28,ASSTIGTETNEKLF
TRBV6-5,ASQSPGASGGAF
TRBV11-1,ASSFRGGAPYNEQF
TRBV18,ASSHGDSYEQY
TRBV18,ASSQGTGISQPQH
TRBV27,ASSLYTGRMLTDTQY
TRBV7-9,ASSLPNTDTQY
TRBV30,AWSSGQGIGYGYT
TRBV11-3,ASSPGNQETQY
TRBV30,AWNPQGARMSPLH
TRBV2,ATTGTQSYEQY
TRBV2,ASSASDGGMADTQY
TRBV6-5,ASSSGQGSYT
TRBV7-9,ASSLAAGQDST
TRBV4-3,ASGETGSTGELF
TRBV7-3,ASSLTGQGVYTEAF
TRBV4-3,ASSQDLSNWAQETQY
TRBV28,ASSLGGLNSYEQY
TRBV5-4,ASRTWGLGDYEQY
TRBV4-2,ASSQSNRDYPY